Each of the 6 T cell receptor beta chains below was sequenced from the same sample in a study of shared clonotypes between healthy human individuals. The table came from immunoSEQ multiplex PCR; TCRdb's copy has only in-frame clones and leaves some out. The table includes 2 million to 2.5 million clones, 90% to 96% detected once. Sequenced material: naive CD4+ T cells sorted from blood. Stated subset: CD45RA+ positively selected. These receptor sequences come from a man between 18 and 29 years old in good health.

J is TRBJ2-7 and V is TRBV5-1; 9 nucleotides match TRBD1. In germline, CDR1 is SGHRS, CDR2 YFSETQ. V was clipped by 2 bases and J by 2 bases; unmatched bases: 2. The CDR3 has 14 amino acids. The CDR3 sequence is CASSLRTGAYEQYF. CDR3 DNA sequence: TGCGCCAGCAGCTTACGGACAGGGGCCTACGAGCAGTACTTC.

The CDR3 protein is CASSIGAGEDGYTF. CDR3 nucleotide sequence: TGTGCCAGTAGTATTGGGGCCGGCGAGGATGGCTACACCTTC. The J gene is TRBJ1-2, the V gene TRBV19; D perhaps matches TRBD1 (5 bases). The germline gives CDR1 LNHDA, CDR2 SQIVND (reference sequence). The CDR3 covers 14 residues. Between the trimmed V and J ends, which lost 3 bases and 6 bases, there was a span of 14 bases.

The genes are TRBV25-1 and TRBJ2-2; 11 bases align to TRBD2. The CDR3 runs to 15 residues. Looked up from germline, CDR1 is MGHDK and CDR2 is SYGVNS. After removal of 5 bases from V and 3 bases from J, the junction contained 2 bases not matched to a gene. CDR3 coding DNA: TGTGCCAGCAGTCTTAGCGGGAGGGACACCGGGGAGCTGTTTTTT. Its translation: CASSLSGRDTGELFF.

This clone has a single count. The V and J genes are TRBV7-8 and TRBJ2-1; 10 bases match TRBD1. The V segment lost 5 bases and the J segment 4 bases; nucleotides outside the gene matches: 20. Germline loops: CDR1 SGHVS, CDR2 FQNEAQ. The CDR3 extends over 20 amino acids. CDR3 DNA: TGTGCCAGCAGCACCGTCCCGGGACAGGGGACCAGAACTAAATACAATGAGCAGTTCTTC. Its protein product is CASSTVPGQGTRTKYNEQFF. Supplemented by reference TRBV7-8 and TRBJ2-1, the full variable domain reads GAGVSQSPRYKVAKRGQDVALRCDPISGHVSLFWYQQALGQGPEFLTYFQNEAQLDKSGLPSDRFFAERPEGSVSTLKIQRTQQEDSAVYLCASSTVPGQGTRTKYNEQFFGPGTRLTVL.

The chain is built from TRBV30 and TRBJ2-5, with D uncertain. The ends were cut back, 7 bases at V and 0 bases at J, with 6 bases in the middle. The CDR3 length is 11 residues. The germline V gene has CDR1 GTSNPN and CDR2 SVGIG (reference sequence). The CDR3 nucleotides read TGTGCCTTCAGGCACCAAGAGACCCAGTACTTC. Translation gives CAFRHQETQYF. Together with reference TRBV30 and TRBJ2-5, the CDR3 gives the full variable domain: SQTIHQWPATLVQPVGSPLSLECTVEGTSNPNLYWYRQAAGRGLQLLFYSVGIGQISSEVPQNLSASRPQDRQFILSSKKLLLSDSGFYLCAFRHQETQYFGPGTRLLVL.

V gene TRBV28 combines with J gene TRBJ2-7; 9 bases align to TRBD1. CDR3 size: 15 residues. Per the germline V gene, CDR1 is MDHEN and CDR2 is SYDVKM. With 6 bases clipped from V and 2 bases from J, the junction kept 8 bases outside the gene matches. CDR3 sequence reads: CASRSQGAGPYEQYF. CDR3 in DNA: TGTGCCAGCAGGTCACAGGGGGCCGGCCCCTACGAGCAGTACTTC.